Sequencing of this TCR beta chain was carried out in a study of cytomegalovirus exposure and HLA in healthy donors. This CDR3 comprises 14 residues. V was trimmed by 4 bases and J by 6 bases, leaving 16 bases between them. The germline V gene has CDR1 MNHEY and CDR2 SVGAGI. The PCR ran on 60 Vbeta and 13 Jbeta primers. The repertoire was sequenced with immunoSEQ multiplex PCR; TCRdb's copy has only in-frame clones and lacks some. The table includes about 150,000 clones, over 70% detected once. The TCR sequence derives from a man younger than 45 in good health and CMV-seropositive. The rearrangement links TRBV6-5 to TRBJ2-7; possibly TRBD2 for D (6 bases). Material: PBMCs. CDR3 region: CASSSSLLRGEQYF. CDR3 DNA: TGTGCCAGCAGTTCCTCACTTTTGCGGGGCGAGCAGTACTTC.